These T cell receptor beta chains were read from a single sample in a study of T cell responses to AZD1222 COVID-19 vaccine. Sequencing used immunoSEQ multiplex PCR; TCRdb keeps in-frame clones, though not all of them. Among around 100,000 clones, approximately 87% were seen once, and the ten largest hold approximately 16%. This specimen consisted of peripheral blood, obtained on day 0 of AZD1222 vaccination. The source of these receptors is an adult in good health. The CDR3 runs from the conserved cysteine through the conserved F or W. The order of the fields is J gene, V gene, clone size, D gene, CDR3 protein, CDR3 DNA. A D gene is named only where the DNA matches it firmly. The listing skips clone size in some rows; elsewhere it reads once, few, many or a size class.

>TRBJ1-1|TRBV7-9|NA|NA
CASSFEGEAFF
TGTGCCAGCAGCTTTGAGGGTGAAGCTTTCTTT
>TRBJ1-1|TRBV19|NA|NA
CASSLPGGNTEAFF
TGTGCCAGTAGTTTGCCGGGCGGGAACACTGAAGCTTTCTTT
>TRBJ2-1|TRBV5-4|NA|TRBD1
CASSLDRGLEQFF
TGTGCCAGCAGCTTGGACAGGGGTCTTGAGCAGTTCTTC
>TRBJ1-1|TRBV18|NA|NA
CASSQGTGVGNTEAFF
TGTGCCAGCTCCCAGGGGACTGGGGTAGGGAACACTGAAGCTTTCTTT
>TRBJ2-6|TRBV7-2|NA|TRBD2
CASSPATGGGANVLTF
TGTGCCAGCAGCCCCGCCACGGGGGGAGGGGCCAACGTCCTGACTTTC
>TRBJ2-1|TRBV25-1|NA|NA
CASRENNEQFF
TGTGCCAGCAGGGAGAACAATGAGCAGTTCTTC
>TRBJ2-1|TRBV5-1|NA|NA
CASSLGTLNEQFF
TGCGCCAGCAGCTTGGGAACTCTCAATGAGCAGTTCTTC
>TRBJ1-5|TRBV19|NA|TRBD1
CASTQGGQGGNQPQHF
TGTGCCAGTACCCAGGGGGGACAGGGGGGCAATCAGCCCCAGCATTTT
>TRBJ1-4|TRBV14|NA|NA
CASSQELAGDSNEKLFF
TGTGCCAGCAGCCAAGAATTGGCGGGGGACTCTAATGAAAAACTGTTTTTT
>TRBJ1-2|TRBV5-5|NA|NA
CASSLRVDGYGYTF
TGTGCCAGCAGCTTACGGGTTGACGGCTATGGCTACACCTTC
>TRBJ1-1|TRBV6-5|NA|NA
CASSYSERNTEAFF
TGTGCCAGCAGTTACTCAGAGAGGAACACTGAAGCTTTCTTT
>TRBJ1-2|TRBV18|few|NA
CASSDYVGTSEGYTF
TGTGCCAGCTCAGACTATGTCGGGACGTCGGAAGGCTACACCTTC
>TRBJ2-7|TRBV5-1|NA|NA
CASSPGVASGLYEQYF
TGCGCCAGCAGCCCAGGGGTCGCTAGCGGACTCTACGAGCAGTACTTC
>TRBJ2-7|TRBV5-1|NA|NA
CASSSPDREGYEQYF
TGCGCCAGCAGCTCCCCAGACAGGGAGGGGTACGAGCAGTACTTC
>TRBJ1-2|TRBV9|once|NA
CASSVKGEVGYTF
TGTGCCAGCAGCGTGAAGGGGGAGGTCGGCTACACCTTC
>TRBJ1-3|TRBV7-9|few|TRBD1
CASAEQGANTIYF
TGTGCCAGCGCCGAACAGGGGGCGAACACCATATATTTT
>TRBJ1-1|TRBV19|NA|NA
CASSITGSGTEAFF
TGTGCCAGTAGTATCACAGGGAGCGGGACTGAAGCTTTCTTT
>TRBJ2-3|TRBV14|NA|TRBD2
CASSQGGGPTDTQYF
TGTGCCAGCAGCCAAGGGGGGGGACCCACAGATACGCAGTATTTT
>TRBJ2-7|TRBV3-1/TRBV3-2|few|NA
CASSQGTHNPGKQYF
TGTGCCAGCAGCCAGGGGACTCACAACCCGGGCAAGCAGTACTTC
>TRBJ2-3|TRBV19|NA|TRBD2
CASALIAGGLADTQYF
TGTGCCAGCGCTCTGATAGCGGGGGGACTAGCAGATACGCAGTATTTT
>TRBJ2-7|TRBV5-1|NA|TRBD2
CASRRGPSGSLDEQYF
TGCGCCAGCAGGCGGGGTCCTAGCGGGAGCCTGGACGAGCAGTACTTC
>TRBJ1-2|TRBV19|NA|NA
CASHEREGNYGYTF
TGTGCCAGCCACGAACGCGAGGGTAACTATGGCTACACCTTC
>TRBJ2-3|TRBV12-5|NA|TRBD2
CASGLVLGQAGKNTDTQYF
TGTGCTAGTGGTTTGGTACTAGGTCAAGCGGGGAAGAACACAGATACGCAGTATTTT
>TRBJ2-7|TRBV27|NA|NA
CASKFASSYEQYF
TGTGCCAGCAAGTTTGCAAGCTCCTACGAGCAGTACTTC
>TRBJ2-2|TRBV5-5|NA|TRBD1
CASSLRGTGLTGELFF
TGTGCCAGCAGCCTCCGTGGGACAGGACTCACCGGGGAGCTGTTTTTT
>TRBJ1-2|TRBV12-3/TRBV12-4|NA|NA
CASTTQGYGYTF
TGTGCCAGCACCACCCAAGGCTATGGCTACACCTTC
>TRBJ2-2|TRBV5-1|NA|NA
CASSLPHRSNTGELFF
TGCGCCAGCAGCTTGCCGCACCGGTCGAACACCGGGGAGCTGTTTTTT
>TRBJ2-1|TRBV7-7|NA|NA
CASSTGPYNEQFF
TGTGCCAGCAGCACCGGACCTTACAATGAGCAGTTCTTC
>TRBJ2-2|TRBV18|NA|NA
CASSAVGHSNTGELFF
TGTGCCAGCTCGGCCGTAGGACATTCGAACACCGGGGAGCTGTTTTTT
>TRBJ2-1|TRBV27|NA|NA
CASSYLGGNEQFF
TGTGCCAGCAGTTATCTCGGCGGCAATGAGCAGTTCTTC
>TRBJ2-7|TRBV6-5|NA|NA
CASSGFNEQYF
TGTGCCAGCAGCGGGTTCAACGAGCAGTACTTC
>TRBJ2-6|TRBV19|NA|NA
CASKTDHSGANVLTF
TGTGCCAGTAAGACAGACCACTCTGGGGCCAACGTCCTGACTTTC
>TRBJ2-2|TRBV30|NA|NA
CALRLTSNTGELFF
TGTGCCTTGCGGCTTACAAGTAACACCGGGGAGCTGTTTTTT
>TRBJ2-3|TRBV10-1|NA|TRBD2
CASSESSGATQDTQYF
TGCGCCAGCAGTGAGTCGAGCGGGGCGACGCAAGATACGCAGTATTTT
>TRBJ1-5|TRBV6-5|NA|NA
CASTGPSANQPQHF
TGTGCCAGCACCGGACCATCCGCCAATCAGCCCCAGCATTTT
>TRBJ1-1|TRBV9|once|NA
CASSVVANTEAFF
TGTGCCAGCAGCGTAGTAGCGAACACTGAAGCTTTCTTT
>TRBJ1-1|TRBV5-4|NA|NA
CASSLGSQGRTEAFF
TGTGCCAGCAGCTTGGGTTCCCAGGGGCGGACTGAAGCTTTCTTT
>TRBJ1-1|TRBV2|once|NA
CASTHTDTEAFF
TGTGCCAGCACGCACACTGACACTGAAGCTTTCTTT
>TRBJ1-1|TRBV19|few|NA
CATLFAGGTEAFF
TGTGCCACCCTTTTCGCGGGGGGCACTGAAGCTTTCTTT
>TRBJ2-1|TRBV7-9|NA|NA
CASSLDGQVKSQFF
TGTGCCAGCAGCTTAGATGGGCAGGTTAAATCCCAGTTCTTC
>TRBJ1-3|TRBV10-3|NA|NA
CAIKAHDKGRSGNTIYF
TGTGCCATCAAGGCCCACGACAAGGGGAGATCTGGAAACACCATATATTTT
>TRBJ2-7|TRBV5-1|NA|NA
CASSFNSYEQYF
TGCGCCAGCAGCTTCAACAGCTACGAGCAGTACTTC
>TRBJ1-2|TRBV7-9|NA|TRBD1
CASSLLDRAGGYTF
TGTGCCAGCAGCTTATTAGACAGGGCCGGTGGCTACACCTTC
>TRBJ1-1|TRBV19|NA|NA
CASSTQEGEAFF
TGTGCCAGTAGTACCCAGGAAGGGGAAGCTTTCTTT
>TRBJ2-3|TRBV5-4|once|TRBD1
CASSPPGTAGTDTQYF
TGTGCCAGCAGCCCCCCCGGGACAGCGGGCACAGATACGCAGTATTTT